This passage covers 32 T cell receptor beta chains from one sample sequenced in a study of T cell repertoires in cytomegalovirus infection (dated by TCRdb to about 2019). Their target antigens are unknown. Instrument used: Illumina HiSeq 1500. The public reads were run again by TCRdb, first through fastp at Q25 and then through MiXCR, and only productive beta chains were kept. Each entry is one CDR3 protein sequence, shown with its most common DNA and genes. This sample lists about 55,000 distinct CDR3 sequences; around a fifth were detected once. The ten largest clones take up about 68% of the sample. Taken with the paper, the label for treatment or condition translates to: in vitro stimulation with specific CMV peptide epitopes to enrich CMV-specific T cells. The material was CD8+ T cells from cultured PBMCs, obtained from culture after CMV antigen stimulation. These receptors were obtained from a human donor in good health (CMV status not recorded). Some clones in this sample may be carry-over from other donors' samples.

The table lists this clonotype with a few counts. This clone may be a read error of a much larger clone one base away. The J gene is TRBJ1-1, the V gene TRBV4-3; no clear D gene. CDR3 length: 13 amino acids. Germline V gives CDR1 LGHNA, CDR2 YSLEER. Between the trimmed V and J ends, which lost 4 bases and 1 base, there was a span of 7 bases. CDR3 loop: CASSRDSNTEAFF. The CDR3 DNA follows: TGCGCCAGCAGCCGCGATTCGAACACTGAAGCTTTCTTT.

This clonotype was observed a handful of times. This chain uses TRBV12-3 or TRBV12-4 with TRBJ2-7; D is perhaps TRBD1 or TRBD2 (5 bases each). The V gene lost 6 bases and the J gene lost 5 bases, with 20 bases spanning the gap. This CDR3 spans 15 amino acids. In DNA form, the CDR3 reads TGTGCCAGCAGCCGGCAGAGGGACCTTCGCGACGAGCAGTACTTC. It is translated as CASSRQRDLRDEQYF.

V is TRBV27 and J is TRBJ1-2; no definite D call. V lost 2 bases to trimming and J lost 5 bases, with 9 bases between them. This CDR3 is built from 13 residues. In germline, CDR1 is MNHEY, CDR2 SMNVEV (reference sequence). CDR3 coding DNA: TGTGCCAGCAGTTTAGGAAGCGGGTATGGCTACACCTTC. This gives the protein CASSLGSGYGYTF.

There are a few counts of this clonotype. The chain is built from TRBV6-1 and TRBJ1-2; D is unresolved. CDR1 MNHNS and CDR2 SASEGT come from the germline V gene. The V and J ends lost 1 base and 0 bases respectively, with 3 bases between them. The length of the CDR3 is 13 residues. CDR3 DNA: TGTGCCAGCAGTGAAGTTACTAACTATGGCTACACCTTC. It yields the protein CASSEVTNYGYTF.

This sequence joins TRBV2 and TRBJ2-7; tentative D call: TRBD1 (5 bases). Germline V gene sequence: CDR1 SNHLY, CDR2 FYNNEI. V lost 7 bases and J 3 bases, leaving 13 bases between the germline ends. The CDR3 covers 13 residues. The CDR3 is CASMGPQIYEQYF. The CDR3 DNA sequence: TGTGCCAGCATGGGGCCGCAGATCTACGAGCAGTACTTC. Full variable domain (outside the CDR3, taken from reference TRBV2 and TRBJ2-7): EPEVTQTPSHQVTQMGQEVILRCVPISNHLYFYWYRQILGQKVEFLVSFYNNEISEKSEIFDDQFSVERPDGSNFTLKIRSTKLEDSAMYFCASMGPQIYEQYFGPGTRLTVT.

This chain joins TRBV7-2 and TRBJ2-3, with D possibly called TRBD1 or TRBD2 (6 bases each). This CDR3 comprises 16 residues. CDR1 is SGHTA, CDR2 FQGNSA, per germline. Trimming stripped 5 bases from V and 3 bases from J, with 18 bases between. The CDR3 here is CASSPGEGGSTDTQYF. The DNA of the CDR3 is TGTGCCAGCAGCCCAGGGGAAGGGGGGTCAACAGATACGCAGTATTTT.

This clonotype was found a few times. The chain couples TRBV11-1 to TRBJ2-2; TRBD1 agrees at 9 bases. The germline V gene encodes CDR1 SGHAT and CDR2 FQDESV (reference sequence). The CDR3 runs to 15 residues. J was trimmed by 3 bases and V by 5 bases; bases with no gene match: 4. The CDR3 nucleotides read TGTGCCAGCAGCACCCGGGACAGGGACACCGGGGAGCTGTTTTTT. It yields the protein CASSTRDRDTGELFF.

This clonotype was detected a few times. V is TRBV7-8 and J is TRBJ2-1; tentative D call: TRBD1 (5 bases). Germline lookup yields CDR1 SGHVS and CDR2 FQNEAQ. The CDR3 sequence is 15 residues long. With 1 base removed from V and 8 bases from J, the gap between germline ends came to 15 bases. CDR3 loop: CASSLGQGSRHEQFF. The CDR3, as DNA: TGTGCCAGCAGCTTAGGGCAGGGAAGTAGACATGAGCAGTTCTTC. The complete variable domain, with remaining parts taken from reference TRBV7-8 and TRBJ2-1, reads GAGVSQSPRYKVAKRGQDVALRCDPISGHVSLFWYQQALGQGPEFLTYFQNEAQLDKSGLPSDRFFAERPEGSVSTLKIQRTQQEDSAVYLCASSLGQGSRHEQFFGPGTRLTVL.

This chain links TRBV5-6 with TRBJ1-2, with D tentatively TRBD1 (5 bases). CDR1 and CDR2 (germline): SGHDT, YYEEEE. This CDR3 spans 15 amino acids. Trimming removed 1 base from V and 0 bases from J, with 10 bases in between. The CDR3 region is CASSLTGRTNYGYTF. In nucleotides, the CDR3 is TGTGCCAGCAGCTTGACGGGACGAACTAACTATGGCTACACCTTC.

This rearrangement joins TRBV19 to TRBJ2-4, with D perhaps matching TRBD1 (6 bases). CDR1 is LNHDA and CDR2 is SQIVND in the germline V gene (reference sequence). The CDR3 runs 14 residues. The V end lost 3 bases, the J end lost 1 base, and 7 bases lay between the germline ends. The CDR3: CASSIQGAKNIQYF. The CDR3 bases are TGTGCCAGTAGTATTCAGGGGGCCAAAAACATTCAGTACTTC. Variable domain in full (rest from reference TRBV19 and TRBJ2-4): DGGITQSPKYLFRKEGQNVTLSCEQNLNHDAMYWYRQDPGQGLRLIYYSQIVNDFQKGDIAEGYSVSREKKESFPLTVTSAQKNPTAFYLCASSIQGAKNIQYFGAGTRLSVL.

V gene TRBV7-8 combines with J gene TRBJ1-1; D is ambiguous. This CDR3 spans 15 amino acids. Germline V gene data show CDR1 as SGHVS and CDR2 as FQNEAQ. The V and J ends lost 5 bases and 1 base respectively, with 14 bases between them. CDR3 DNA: TGTGCCAGCAGCCGAACTGCGGTTGGGAACACTGAAGCTTTCTTT. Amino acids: CASSRTAVGNTEAFF.

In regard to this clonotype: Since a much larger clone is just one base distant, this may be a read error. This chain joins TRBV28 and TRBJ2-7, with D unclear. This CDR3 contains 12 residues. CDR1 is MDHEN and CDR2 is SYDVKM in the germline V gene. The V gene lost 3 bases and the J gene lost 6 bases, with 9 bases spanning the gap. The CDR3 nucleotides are TGTGCCAGCAGTTTCCCCAGCCGCGAGCAGTACTTC. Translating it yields CASSFPSREQYF.

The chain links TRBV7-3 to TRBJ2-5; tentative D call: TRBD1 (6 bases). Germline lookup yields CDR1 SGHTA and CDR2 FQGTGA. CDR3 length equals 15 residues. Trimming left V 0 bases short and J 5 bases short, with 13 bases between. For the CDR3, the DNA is TGTGCCAGCAGCTTAACGTGGGGGCTGATGGAGACCCAGTACTTC. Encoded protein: CASSLTWGLMETQYF.

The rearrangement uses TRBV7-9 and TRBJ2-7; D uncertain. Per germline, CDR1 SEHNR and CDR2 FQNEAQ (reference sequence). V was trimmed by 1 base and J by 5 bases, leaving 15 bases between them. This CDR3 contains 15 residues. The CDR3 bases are TGTGCCAGCAGCTTAGGCGTTGGTAGCTCAAACGAGCAGTACTTC. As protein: CASSLGVGSSNEQYF.

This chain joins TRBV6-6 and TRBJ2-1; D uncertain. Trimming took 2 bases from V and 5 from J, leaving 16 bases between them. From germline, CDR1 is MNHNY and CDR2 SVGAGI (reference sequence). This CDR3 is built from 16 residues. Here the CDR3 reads CASSYQELGSNNEQFF. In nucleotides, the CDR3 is TGTGCCAGCAGTTACCAGGAACTTGGGTCCAACAATGAGCAGTTCTTC.

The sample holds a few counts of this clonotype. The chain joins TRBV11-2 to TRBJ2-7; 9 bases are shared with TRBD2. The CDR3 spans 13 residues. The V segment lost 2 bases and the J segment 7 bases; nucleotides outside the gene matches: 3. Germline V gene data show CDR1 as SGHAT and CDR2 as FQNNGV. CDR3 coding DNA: TGTGCCAGCAGCTTAACTAGCGGGTGGGAGCAGTACTTC. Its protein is CASSLTSGWEQYF.

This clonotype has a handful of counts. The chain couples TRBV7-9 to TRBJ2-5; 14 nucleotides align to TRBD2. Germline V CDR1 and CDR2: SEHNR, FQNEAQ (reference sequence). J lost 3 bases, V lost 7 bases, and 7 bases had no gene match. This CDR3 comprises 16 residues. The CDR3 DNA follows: TGTGCCAGCATGAGCCCGGGACTAGCGGGAGAAGAGACCCAGTACTTC. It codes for CASMSPGLAGEETQYF.

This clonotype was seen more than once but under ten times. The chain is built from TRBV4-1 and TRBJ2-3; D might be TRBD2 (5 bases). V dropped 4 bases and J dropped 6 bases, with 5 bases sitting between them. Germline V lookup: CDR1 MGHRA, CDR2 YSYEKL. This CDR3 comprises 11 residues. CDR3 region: CASSRGDTQYF. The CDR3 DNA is TGCGCCAGCAGCCGAGGGGATACGCAGTATTTT.

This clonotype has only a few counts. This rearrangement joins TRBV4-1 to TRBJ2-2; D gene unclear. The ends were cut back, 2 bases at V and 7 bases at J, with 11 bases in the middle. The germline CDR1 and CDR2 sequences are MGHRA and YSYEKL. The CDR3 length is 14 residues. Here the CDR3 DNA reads TGCGCCAGCAGCCAAATAGGCCAAATCGGGGAGCTGTTTTTT. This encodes CASSQIGQIGELFF.

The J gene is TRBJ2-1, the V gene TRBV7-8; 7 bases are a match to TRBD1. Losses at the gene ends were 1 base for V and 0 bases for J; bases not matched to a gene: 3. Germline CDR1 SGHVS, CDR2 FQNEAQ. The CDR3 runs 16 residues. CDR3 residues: CASSLEQGSSYNEQFF. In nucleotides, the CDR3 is TGTGCCAGCAGCTTAGAACAGGGGAGCTCCTACAATGAGCAGTTCTTC. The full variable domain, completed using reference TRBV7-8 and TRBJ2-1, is GAGVSQSPRYKVAKRGQDVALRCDPISGHVSLFWYQQALGQGPEFLTYFQNEAQLDKSGLPSDRFFAERPEGSVSTLKIQRTQQEDSAVYLCASSLEQGSSYNEQFFGPGTRLTVL.

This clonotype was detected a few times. The CDR3 protein is CASSLVGFPSERNEQFF. In DNA, the CDR3 is TGTGCCAGCAGCTTAGTGGGCTTCCCCTCGGAGAGGAATGAGCAGTTCTTC. The genes are TRBV7-8 and TRBJ2-1; no definite D call. Trimming took off 1 base at V and 7 bases at J, with 20 bases between the two ends. Germline loops: CDR1 SGHVS, CDR2 FQNEAQ. The CDR3 totals 17 residues.

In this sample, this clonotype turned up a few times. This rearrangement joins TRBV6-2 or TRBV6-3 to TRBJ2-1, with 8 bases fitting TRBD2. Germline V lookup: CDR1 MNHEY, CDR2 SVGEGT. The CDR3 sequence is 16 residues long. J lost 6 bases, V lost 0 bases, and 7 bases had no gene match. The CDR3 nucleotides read TGTGCCAGCAGTTACTCGACTAGCGCAAACTTCAATGAGCAGTTCTTC. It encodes CASSYSTSANFNEQFF.

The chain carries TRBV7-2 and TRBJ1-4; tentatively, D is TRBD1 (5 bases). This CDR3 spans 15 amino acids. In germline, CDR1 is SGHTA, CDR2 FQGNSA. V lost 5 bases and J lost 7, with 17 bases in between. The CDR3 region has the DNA TGTGCCAGCAGCCCCTGGGGCGGGGATAGTGAAAAACTGTTTTTT. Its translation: CASSPWGGDSEKLFF.

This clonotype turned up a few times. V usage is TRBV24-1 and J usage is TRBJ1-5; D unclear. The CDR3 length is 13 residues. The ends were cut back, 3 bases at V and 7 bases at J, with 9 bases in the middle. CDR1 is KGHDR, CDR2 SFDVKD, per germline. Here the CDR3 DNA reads TGTGCCACCAGTGATATGGGCAGCCAGCCCCAGCATTTT. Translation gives CATSDMGSQPQHF.

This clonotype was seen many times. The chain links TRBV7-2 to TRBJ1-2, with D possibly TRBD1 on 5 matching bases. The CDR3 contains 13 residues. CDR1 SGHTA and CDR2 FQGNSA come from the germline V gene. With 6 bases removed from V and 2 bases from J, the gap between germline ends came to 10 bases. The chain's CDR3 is CASSSTENYGYTF. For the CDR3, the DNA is TGTGCCAGCAGTTCGACAGAGAACTATGGCTACACCTTC.

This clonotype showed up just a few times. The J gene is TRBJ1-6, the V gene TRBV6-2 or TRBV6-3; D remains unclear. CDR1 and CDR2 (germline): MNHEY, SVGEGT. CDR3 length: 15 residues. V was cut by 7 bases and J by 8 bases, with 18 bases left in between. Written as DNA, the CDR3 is TGTGCCAGCATCCACGGACGAGGTGTCGATTCACCCCTCCACTTT. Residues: CASIHGRGVDSPLHF.

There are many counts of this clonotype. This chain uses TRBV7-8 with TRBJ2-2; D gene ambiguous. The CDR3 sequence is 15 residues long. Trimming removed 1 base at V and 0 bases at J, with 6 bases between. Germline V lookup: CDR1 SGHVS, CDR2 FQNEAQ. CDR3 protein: CASSLVVANTGELFF. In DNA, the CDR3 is TGTGCCAGCAGCTTAGTAGTCGCGAACACCGGGGAGCTGTTTTTT.

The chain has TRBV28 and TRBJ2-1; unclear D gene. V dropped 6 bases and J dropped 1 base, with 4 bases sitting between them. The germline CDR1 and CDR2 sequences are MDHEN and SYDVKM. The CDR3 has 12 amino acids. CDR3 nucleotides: TGTGCCAGCAGCCGATCCTACAATGAGCAGTTCTTC. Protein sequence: CASSRSYNEQFF.

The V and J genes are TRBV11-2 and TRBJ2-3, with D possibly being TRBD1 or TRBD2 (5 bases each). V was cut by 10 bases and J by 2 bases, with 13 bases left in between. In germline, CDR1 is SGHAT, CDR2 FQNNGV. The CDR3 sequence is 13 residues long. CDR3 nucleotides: TGTGCCACCGAGGGGTATACCACAGATACGCAGTATTTT. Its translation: CATEGYTTDTQYF.

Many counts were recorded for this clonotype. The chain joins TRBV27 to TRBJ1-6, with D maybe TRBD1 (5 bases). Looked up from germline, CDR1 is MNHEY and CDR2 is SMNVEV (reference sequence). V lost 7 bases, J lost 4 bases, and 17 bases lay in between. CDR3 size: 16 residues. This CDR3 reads CASTPTGGGYNSPLHF. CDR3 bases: TGTGCCAGCACCCCTACCGGGGGGGGTTATAATTCACCCCTCCACTTT.

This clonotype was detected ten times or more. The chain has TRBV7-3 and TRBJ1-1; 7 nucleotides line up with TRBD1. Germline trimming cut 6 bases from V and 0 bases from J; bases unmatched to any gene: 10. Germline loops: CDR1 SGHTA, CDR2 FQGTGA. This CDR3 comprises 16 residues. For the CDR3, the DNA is TGTGCCAGCAGTAGCGGGACAGTCCCGTTGAACACTGAAGCTTTCTTT. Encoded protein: CASSSGTVPLNTEAFF.

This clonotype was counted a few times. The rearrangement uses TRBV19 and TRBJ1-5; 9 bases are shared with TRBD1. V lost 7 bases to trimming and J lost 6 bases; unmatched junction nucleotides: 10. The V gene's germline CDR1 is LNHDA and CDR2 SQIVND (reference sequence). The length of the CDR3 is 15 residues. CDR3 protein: CASKKRDREGQPQHF. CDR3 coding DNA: TGTGCCAGTAAAAAGCGGGACAGGGAAGGTCAGCCCCAGCATTTT. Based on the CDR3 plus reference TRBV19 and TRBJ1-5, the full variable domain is DGGITQSPKYLFRKEGQNVTLSCEQNLNHDAMYWYRQDPGQGLRLIYYSQIVNDFQKGDIAEGYSVSREKKESFPLTVTSAQKNPTAFYLCASKKRDREGQPQHFGDGTRLSIL.